A single sample is the source of the 20 T cell receptor beta chains below, sequenced in a study of cytomegalovirus exposure and HLA in healthy donors. Primers for the PCR totalled 60 Vbeta and 13 Jbeta. Here immunoSEQ multiplex PCR was the method, and the copy in TCRdb shows in-frame clones only, minus some. The table records some 250,000 clones, 82% of them present only once. Sequencing was performed on PBMCs. All receptors come from a woman aged 40-49 years in good health and CMV-seropositive.

The chain employs TRBV27 and TRBJ2-7, with TRBD1 matching 11 bases. V shed 2 bases, J shed 6 bases, and the junction held 6 bases outside the gene matches. CDR1 MNHEY and CDR2 SMNVEV come from the germline V gene (reference sequence). This CDR3 contains 15 residues. CDR3 protein: CASSLMGTGGSEQYF. The CDR3 bases are TGTGCCAGCAGTTTAATGGGGACAGGGGGTTCCGAGCAGTACTTC.

In the case of this clone: An end of the junction does not agree with germline; a read error may underlie this. This chain joins TRBV7-9 and TRBJ2-5, with 10 bases identical to TRBD2. CDR3 length: 16 residues. Germline values: CDR1 SEHNR, CDR2 FQNEAQ (reference sequence). The CDR3 region is CSSSLNSGTSVKTQYF. CDR3 coding DNA: TGTTCCAGCAGCTTAAACTCCGGGACTAGCGTGAAGACCCAGTACTTC.

V usage is TRBV9 and J usage is TRBJ1-3; tentatively, D is TRBD1 (5 bases). Looked up from germline, CDR1 is SGDLS and CDR2 is YYNGEE. V lost 4 bases and J lost 7, with 12 bases in between. The length of the CDR3 is 13 residues. Here the CDR3 reads CASSPPRGNTIYF. The CDR3 coding sequence is TGTGCCAGCAGCCCCCCCCGGGGGAACACCATATATTTT.

The chain combines TRBV5-1 with TRBJ2-1, with 9 nucleotides matching TRBD1. The germline V gene encodes CDR1 SGHRS and CDR2 YFSETQ. CDR3 length: 15 amino acids. V shed 2 bases, J shed 4 bases, and the junction held 4 bases outside the gene matches. The CDR3 DNA follows: TGCGCCAGCAGCTTTGGACAGGGGAAGTACAATGAGCAGTTCTTC. Translation gives CASSFGQGKYNEQFF.

The chain is built from TRBV5-1 and TRBJ2-1; 9 bases fit TRBD2. Trimming cost V 0 bases and J 11 bases; bases outside gene matches: 6. This CDR3 has 14 residues. The germline V gene has CDR1 SGHRS and CDR2 YFSETQ. CDR3 sequence (DNA): TGCGCCAGCAGCTTGGAAAGTAGCGGGAGAAAGCAGTTCTTC. It yields the protein CASSLESSGRKQFF.

This sequence joins TRBV13 and TRBJ2-1; 14 bases agree with TRBD2. V gave up 5 bases and J gave up 4 bases; unmatched junction bases: 4. There are 16 residues in the CDR3. Germline CDR1 is PRHDT and CDR2 is FYEKMQ (reference sequence). The DNA for the CDR3 is TGTGCCAGCAGCCCCAGGACTAGCGGGGGGTACAATGAGCAGTTCTTC. It yields the protein CASSPRTSGGYNEQFF.

The chain employs TRBV7-6 and TRBJ1-2; the D gene is possibly TRBD1 (5 bases). CDR1 SGHVS and CDR2 FNYEAQ come from the germline V gene. This CDR3 region has 18 residues. Between the trimmed V and J ends, which lost 2 bases and 2 bases, there was a span of 21 bases. CDR3 protein: CASSLSDWSRATNYGYTF. In nucleotides, the CDR3 is TGTGCCAGCAGCTTAAGTGACTGGTCCAGGGCTACGAACTATGGCTACACCTTC.

J is TRBJ1-2 and V is TRBV7-2; TRBD1 might be the D (5 bases). The CDR3 extends over 13 amino acids. V lost 5 bases and J 4 bases, leaving 11 bases between the germline ends. Germline CDR1 reads SGHTA; CDR2 reads FQGNSA. Here the CDR3 DNA reads TGTGCCAGCAGCCAAGCGGGGCTCTATGGCTACACCTTC. Its protein is CASSQAGLYGYTF.

The chain combines TRBV7-2 with TRBJ2-5; 7 bases are a match to TRBD1. Per germline, CDR1 SGHTA and CDR2 FQGNSA. The CDR3 is 15 amino acids. With 5 bases clipped from V and 5 bases from J, the junction kept 11 bases outside the gene matches. This CDR3 reads CASSTRQGLRETQYF. The CDR3 bases are TGTGCCAGCAGCACCCGACAGGGTTTGAGGGAGACCCAGTACTTC.

Comments on this clone: The junction departs from germline at one end; a sequencing error may be responsible. For the CDR3, the DNA is TGTTCCAGCAGCGTGGACAGAGGGAAGCAGTACTTC. This sequence encodes CSSSVDRGKQYF. The chain links TRBV7-9 to TRBJ2-7; D is perhaps TRBD1 (6 bases). Germline V gives CDR1 SEHNR, CDR2 FQNEAQ (reference sequence). The CDR3 consists of 12 residues.

This clone was detected only once. The V gene is TRBV20-1, the J gene TRBJ1-2, with a possible D match to TRBD1 (6 bases). CDR1 and CDR2 (germline): DFQATT, SNEGSKA (reference sequence). Trimming stripped 5 bases from V and 4 bases from J, with 8 bases between. The CDR3 totals 11 residues. CDR3 protein: CSALDSYGYTF. The CDR3 nucleotides are TGCAGTGCTCTGGACAGCTATGGCTACACCTTC.

The chain recombines TRBV6-5 with TRBJ1-5; D perhaps matches TRBD1 (5 bases). The V gene's germline CDR1 is MNHEY and CDR2 SVGAGI. The CDR3 spans 15 residues. The germline V and J ends were trimmed by 6 bases and 1 base, with 13 bases remaining between them. DNA of the CDR3: TGTGCCAGCAGCAAGAAGTGGGGCAGCAATCAGCCCCAGCATTTT. This gives the protein CASSKKWGSNQPQHF.

The chain is built from TRBV14 and TRBJ2-3, with D possibly TRBD2 on 6 matching bases. This CDR3 is 15 amino acids long. Germline V gene sequence: CDR1 SGHDN, CDR2 FVKESK. Trimming removed 4 bases from V and 1 base from J, with 12 bases in between. Written as DNA, the CDR3 is TGTGCCAGCAGCCTCAGGTGGGGGGGCACAGATACGCAGTATTTT. Protein product: CASSLRWGGTDTQYF. The whole variable domain, remainder taken from reference TRBV14 and TRBJ2-3, is EAGVTQFPSHSVIEKGQTVTLRCDPISGHDNLYWYRRVMGKEIKFLLHFVKESKQDESGMPNNRFLAERTGGTYSTLKVQPAELEDSGVYFCASSLRWGGTDTQYFGPGTRLTVL.

The chain employs TRBV4-1 and TRBJ2-1; possibly TRBD2 for D (5 bases). The CDR3 spans 15 residues. Germline V gene lookup returns CDR1 MGHRA and CDR2 YSYEKL. With 0 bases removed from V and 4 bases from J, the gap between germline ends came to 10 bases. CDR3 coding DNA: TGCGCCAGCAGCCAAGACTCCGTAGCGTACAATGAGCAGTTCTTC. Protein product: CASSQDSVAYNEQFF.

The genes are TRBV10-3 and TRBJ1-3; 7 positions agree with TRBD1. This CDR3 contains 13 residues. CDR1 is ENHRY, CDR2 SYGVKD, per germline. Unmatched junction bases numbered 3, after V lost 6 bases and J lost 4 bases. CDR3 sequence reads: CAIRQGGGNTIYF. The CDR3 coding sequence is TGTGCCATCAGGCAGGGGGGCGGAAACACCATATATTTT.

The chain has TRBV6-1 and TRBJ1-1; possibly TRBD1 for D (6 bases). V was shortened by 5 bases and J by 0 bases, with 13 bases between the two germline ends. The germline CDR1 and CDR2 sequences are MNHNS and SASEGT. The CDR3 is 15 residues long. The chain's CDR3 is CASSPEQGLNTEAFF. The CDR3 nucleotides are TGTGCCAGCAGTCCCGAACAGGGACTGAACACTGAAGCTTTCTTT.

The chain couples TRBV7-2 to TRBJ1-1, with D uncertain. Trimming removed 5 bases from V and 11 bases from J, with 6 bases in between. Per the germline V gene, CDR1 is SGHTA and CDR2 is FQGNSA. The CDR3 loop spans 9 amino acids. The CDR3 DNA is TGTGCCAGCAGCCCCTTGGCTTTCTTT. Translation gives CASSPLAFF.

This clone turned up a few times. The rearrangement joins TRBV7-2 to TRBJ1-2; no reliable D call. The CDR3 loop spans 13 amino acids. Germline CDR1 and CDR2: SGHTA and FQGNSA. Trimming pared 5 bases from V and 8 bases from J, leaving 15 bases between. The CDR3 region is CASSPENGRGYTF. CDR3 DNA sequence: TGTGCCAGCAGCCCGGAGAATGGTAGAGGCTACACCTTC.

In DNA, the CDR3 is TGCGCCAGCAGCCAAGGACCCCAGGGGGCGAATGAAAAACTGTTTTTT. Its translation: CASSQGPQGANEKLFF. This chain connects TRBV4-1 to TRBJ1-4, with TRBD1 matching 8 bases. Per germline, CDR1 MGHRA and CDR2 YSYEKL. J lost 5 bases, V lost 1 base, and 6 bases had no gene match. This CDR3 comprises 16 residues.

The gene calls are TRBV29-1 and TRBJ1-5, with D hard to call. V lost 7 bases and J lost 2, with 18 bases in between. CDR3 size: 15 residues. Per germline, CDR1 SQVTM and CDR2 ANQGSEA. CDR3 sequence (DNA): TGCAGCGGGCCGCTGGAGCCCGGGGGCAATCAGCCCCAGCATTTT. Translation: CSGPLEPGGNQPQHF.